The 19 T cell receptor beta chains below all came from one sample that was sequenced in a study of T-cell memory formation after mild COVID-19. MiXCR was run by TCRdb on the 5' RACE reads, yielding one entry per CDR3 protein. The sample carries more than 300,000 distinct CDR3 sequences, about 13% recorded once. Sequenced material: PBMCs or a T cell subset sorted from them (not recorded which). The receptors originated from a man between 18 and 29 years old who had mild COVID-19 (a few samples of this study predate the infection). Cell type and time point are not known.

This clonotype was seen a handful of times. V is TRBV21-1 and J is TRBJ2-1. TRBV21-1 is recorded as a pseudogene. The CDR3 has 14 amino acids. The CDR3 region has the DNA TGTGCCAGCAGCAAAGCTGCAACTTACAATGAGCAGTTCTTC. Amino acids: CASSKAATYNEQFF.

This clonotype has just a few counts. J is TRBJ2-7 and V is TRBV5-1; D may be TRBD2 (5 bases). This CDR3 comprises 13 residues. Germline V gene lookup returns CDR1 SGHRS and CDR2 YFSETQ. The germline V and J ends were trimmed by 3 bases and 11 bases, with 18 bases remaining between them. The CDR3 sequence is CASSSHERSEEYF. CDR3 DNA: TGCGCCAGCAGCTCCCATGAACGGTCGGAGGAGTACTTC.

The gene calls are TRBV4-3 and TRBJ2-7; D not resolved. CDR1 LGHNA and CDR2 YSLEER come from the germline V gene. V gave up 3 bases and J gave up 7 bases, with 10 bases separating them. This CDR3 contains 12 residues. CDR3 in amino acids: CASSHLTTEQYV. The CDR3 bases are TGCGCCAGCAGCCACTTGACCACGGAGCAGTACGTC.

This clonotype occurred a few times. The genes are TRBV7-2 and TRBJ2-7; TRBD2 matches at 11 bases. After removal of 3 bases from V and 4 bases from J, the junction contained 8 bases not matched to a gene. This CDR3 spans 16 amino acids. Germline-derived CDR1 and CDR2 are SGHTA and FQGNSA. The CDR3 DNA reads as TGTGCCAGCAGCTTGAATAGCGGGGGGGCATGGTACGAGCAGTACTTC. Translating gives CASSLNSGGAWYEQYF. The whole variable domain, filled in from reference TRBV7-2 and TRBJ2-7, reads GAGVSQSPSNKVTEKGKDVELRCDPISGHTALYWYRQSLGQGLEFLIYFQGNSAPDKSGLPSDRFSAERTGGSVSTLTIQRTQQEDSAVYLCASSLNSGGAWYEQYFGPGTRLTVT.

The CDR3 protein is CATSNDSTSSTDTQYF. CDR3 DNA sequence: TGTGCCACCAGCAATGACTCTACTTCTAGCACAGATACGCAGTATTTT. The chain joins TRBV15 to TRBJ2-3; no reliable D call. This CDR3 comprises 16 residues. Trimming pared 4 bases from V and 0 bases from J, leaving 14 bases between. Germline CDR1 and CDR2: LNHNV and YYDKDF (reference sequence).

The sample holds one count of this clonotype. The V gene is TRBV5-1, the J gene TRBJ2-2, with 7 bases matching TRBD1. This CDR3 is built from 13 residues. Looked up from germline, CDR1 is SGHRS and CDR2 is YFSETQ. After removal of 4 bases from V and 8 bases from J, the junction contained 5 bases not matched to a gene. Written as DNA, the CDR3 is TGCGCCAGCAGCATACAGGGGTCGGGGGAGCTGTTTTTT. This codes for CASSIQGSGELFF. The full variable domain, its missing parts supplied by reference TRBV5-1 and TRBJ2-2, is KAGVTQTPRYLIKTRGQQVTLSCSPISGHRSVSWYQQTPGQGLQFLFEYFSETQRNKGNFPGRFSGRQFSNSRSEMNVSTLELGDSALYLCASSIQGSGELFFGEGSRLTVL.

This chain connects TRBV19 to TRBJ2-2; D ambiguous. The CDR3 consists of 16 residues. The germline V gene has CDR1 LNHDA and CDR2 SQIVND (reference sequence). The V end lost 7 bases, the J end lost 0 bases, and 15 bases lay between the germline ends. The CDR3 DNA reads TGTGCCAGTACCTTTCGGTGGCCTTCGAACACCGGGGAGCTGTTTTTT. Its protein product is CASTFRWPSNTGELFF.

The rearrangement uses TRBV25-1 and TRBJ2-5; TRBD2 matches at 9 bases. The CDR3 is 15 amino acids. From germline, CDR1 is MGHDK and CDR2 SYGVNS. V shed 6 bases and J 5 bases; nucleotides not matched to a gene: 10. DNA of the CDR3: TGTGCCAGCAGGGAAGCGGGGGGCGGGTTGGAGACCCAGTACTTC. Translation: CASREAGGGLETQYF.

The chain's CDR3 is CASTKGAEQYF. The CDR3 region has the DNA TGTGCCAGCACCAAGGGTGCCGAGCAGTACTTC. This chain uses TRBV7-9 with TRBJ2-7, with unresolved D. The ends were cut back, 7 bases at V and 6 bases at J, with 10 bases in the middle. Germline V gene sequence: CDR1 SEHNR, CDR2 FQNEAQ (reference sequence). This CDR3 is built from 11 residues. The full variable domain, rest sourced from reference TRBV7-9 and TRBJ2-7, is DTGVSQNPRHKITKRGQNVTFRCDPISEHNRLYWYRQTLGQGPEFLTYFQNEAQLEKSRLLSDRFSAERPKGSFSTLEIQRTEQGDSAMYLCASTKGAEQYFGPGTRLTVT.

The CDR3 coding sequence is TGCGCCAGCAGCGACAGACTAGCGGAAAACATTCAGTACTTC. Its protein is CASSDRLAENIQYF. This chain connects TRBV5-1 to TRBJ2-4; the match to TRBD2 covers 9 bases. Trimming at V came to 4 bases and at J to 5 bases, leaving 4 bases not matched to a gene. The CDR3 runs to 14 residues. From germline, CDR1 is SGHRS and CDR2 YFSETQ.

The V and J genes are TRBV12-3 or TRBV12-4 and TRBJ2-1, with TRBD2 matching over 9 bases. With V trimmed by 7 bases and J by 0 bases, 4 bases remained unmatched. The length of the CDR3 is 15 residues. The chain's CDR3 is CASTDSGSSYNEQFF. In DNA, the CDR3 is TGTGCCAGCACCGATAGCGGGAGCTCCTACAATGAGCAGTTCTTC.

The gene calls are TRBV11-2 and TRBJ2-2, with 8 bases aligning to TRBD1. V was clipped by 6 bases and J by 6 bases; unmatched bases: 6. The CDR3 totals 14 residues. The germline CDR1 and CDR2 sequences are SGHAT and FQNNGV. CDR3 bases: TGTGCCAGCAGGCCCGACAGGGGCGCCGGGGAGCTGTTTTTT. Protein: CASRPDRGAGELFF.

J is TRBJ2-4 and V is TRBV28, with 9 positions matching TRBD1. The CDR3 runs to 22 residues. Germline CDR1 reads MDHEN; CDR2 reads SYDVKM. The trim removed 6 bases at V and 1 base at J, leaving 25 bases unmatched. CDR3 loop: CASSPRFGNPGQGEAAKNIQYF. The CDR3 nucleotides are TGTGCCAGCAGCCCTCGATTCGGCAATCCGGGACAGGGCGAGGCGGCCAAAAACATTCAGTACTTC.

The CDR3 here is CASRRGGSRTEAFF. For the CDR3, the DNA is TGTGCCAGCAGGAGGGGCGGGAGTCGGACTGAAGCTTTCTTT. The gene calls are TRBV6-5 and TRBJ1-1, with D possibly being TRBD1 (5 bases). Trimming stripped 6 bases from V and 5 bases from J, with 16 bases between. CDR1 is MNHEY, CDR2 SVGAGI, per germline. The CDR3 sequence is 14 residues long.

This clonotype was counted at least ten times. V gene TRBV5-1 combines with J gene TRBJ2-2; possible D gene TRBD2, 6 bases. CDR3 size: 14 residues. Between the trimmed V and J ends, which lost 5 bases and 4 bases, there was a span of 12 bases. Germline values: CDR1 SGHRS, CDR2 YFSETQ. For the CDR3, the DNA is TGCGCCAGCAGGCTGGAGGGCTTCACCGGGGAGCTGTTTTTT. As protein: CASRLEGFTGELFF.

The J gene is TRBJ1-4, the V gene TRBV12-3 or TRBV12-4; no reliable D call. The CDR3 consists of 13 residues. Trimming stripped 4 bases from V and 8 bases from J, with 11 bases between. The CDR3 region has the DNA TGTGCCAGCAGTTCTGGGGTCCGGGAAAAACTGTTTTTT. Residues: CASSSGVREKLFF.

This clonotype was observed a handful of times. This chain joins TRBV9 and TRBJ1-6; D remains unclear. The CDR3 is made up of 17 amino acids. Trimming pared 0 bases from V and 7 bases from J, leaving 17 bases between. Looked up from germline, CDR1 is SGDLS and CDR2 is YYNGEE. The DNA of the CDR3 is TGTGCCAGCAGCGTAGAGGTCCGACCTTTCGGGAATTCACCCCTCCACTTT. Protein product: CASSVEVRPFGNSPLHF.

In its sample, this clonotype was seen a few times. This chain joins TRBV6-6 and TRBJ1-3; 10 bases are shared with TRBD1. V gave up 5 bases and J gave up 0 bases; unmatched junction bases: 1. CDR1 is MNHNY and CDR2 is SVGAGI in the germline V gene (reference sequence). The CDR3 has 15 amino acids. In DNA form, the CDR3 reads TGTGCCAGCAGTGGACAGGGGGTCTCTGGAAACACCATATATTTT. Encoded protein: CASSGQGVSGNTIYF.

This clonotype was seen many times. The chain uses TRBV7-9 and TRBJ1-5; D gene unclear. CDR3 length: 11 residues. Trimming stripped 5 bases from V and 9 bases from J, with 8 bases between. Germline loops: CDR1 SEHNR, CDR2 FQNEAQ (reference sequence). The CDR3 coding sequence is TGTGCCAGCAGCCACGGTGGGCCCCAGCATTTT. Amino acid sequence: CASSHGGPQHF. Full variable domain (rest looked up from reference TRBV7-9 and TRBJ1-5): DTGVSQNPRHKITKRGQNVTFRCDPISEHNRLYWYRQTLGQGPEFLTYFQNEAQLEKSRLLSDRFSAERPKGSFSTLEIQRTEQGDSAMYLCASSHGGPQHFGDGTRLSIL.